The T cell receptor beta chain under discussion was sequenced for a study of T cell responses to AZD1222 COVID-19 vaccine. Profiling relied on immunoSEQ multiplex PCR, and the TCRdb table lists in-frame clones only, not all of them. Of approximately 79,000 clones listed, 75% to 90% are singletons. The CDR3 consists of 17 residues. The V gene's germline CDR1 is MGHRA and CDR2 YSYEKL. Trimming took 2 bases from V and 1 from J, leaving 16 bases between them. General study results and limits: Baseline antibody screening turned up just 6 or 7 seropositive AZD1222 recipients.

In the case of this clone: Its specificity is not known.

This TCR was sampled from an adult in good health. The sample here was peripheral blood, taken on day 0 of AZD1222 vaccination. The chain employs TRBV4-1 and TRBJ2-3; TRBD1 or TRBD2 may be the D gene (5 bases each). CDR3 DNA sequence: TGCGCCAGCAGCCAATCACCGGGACCCCAACGCACAGATACGCAGTATTTT. Translating it yields CASSQSPGPQRTDTQYF.